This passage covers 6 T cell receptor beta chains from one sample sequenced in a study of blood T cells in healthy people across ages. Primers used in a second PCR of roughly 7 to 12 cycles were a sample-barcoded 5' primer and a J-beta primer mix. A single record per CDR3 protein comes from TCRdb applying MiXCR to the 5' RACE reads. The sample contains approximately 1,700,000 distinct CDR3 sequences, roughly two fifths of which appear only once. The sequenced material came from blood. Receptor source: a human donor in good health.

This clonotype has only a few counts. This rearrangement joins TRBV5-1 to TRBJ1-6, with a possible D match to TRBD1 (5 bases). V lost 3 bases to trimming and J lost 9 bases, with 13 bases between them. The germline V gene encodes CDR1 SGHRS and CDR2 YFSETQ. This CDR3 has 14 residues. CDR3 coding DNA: TGCGCCAGCAGCTCCGGGGATGGGGGTTCACCCCTCCACTTT. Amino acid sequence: CASSSGDGGSPLHF.

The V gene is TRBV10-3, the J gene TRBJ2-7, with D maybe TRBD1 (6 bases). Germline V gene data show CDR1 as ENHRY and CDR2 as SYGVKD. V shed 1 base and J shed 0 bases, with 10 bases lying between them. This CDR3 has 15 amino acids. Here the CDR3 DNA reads TGTGCCATCAGTGAGTTGACAGGTATCTCCTACGAGCAGTACTTC. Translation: CAISELTGISYEQYF.

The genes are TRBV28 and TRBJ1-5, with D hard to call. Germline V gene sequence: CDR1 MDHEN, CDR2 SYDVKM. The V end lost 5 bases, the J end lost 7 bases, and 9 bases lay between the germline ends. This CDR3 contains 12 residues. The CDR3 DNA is TGTGCCAGCAGTACTCTCCCCCAGCCCCAGCATTTT. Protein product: CASSTLPQPQHF.

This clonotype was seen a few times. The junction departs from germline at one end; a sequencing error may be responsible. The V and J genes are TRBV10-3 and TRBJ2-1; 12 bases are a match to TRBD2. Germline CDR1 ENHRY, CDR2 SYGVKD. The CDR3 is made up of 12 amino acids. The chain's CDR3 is CAIRTSGGEEIF. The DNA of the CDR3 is TGTGCCATCAGGACTAGCGGGGGCGAAGAGATCTTC.

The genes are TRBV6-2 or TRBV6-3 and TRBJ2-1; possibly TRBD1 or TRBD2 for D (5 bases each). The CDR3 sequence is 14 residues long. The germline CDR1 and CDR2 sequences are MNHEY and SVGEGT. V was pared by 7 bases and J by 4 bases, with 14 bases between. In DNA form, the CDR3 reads TGTGCCAGCACTAAACGGGACGGTTACAATGAGCAGTTCTTC. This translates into CASTKRDGYNEQFF.

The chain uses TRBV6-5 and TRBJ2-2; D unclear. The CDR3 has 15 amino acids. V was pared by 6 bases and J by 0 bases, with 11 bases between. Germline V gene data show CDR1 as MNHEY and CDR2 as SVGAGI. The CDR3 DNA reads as TGTGCCAGCAGAAAGACTGGGGCGAACACCGGGGAGCTGTTTTTT. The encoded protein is CASRKTGANTGELFF.